This is a list of T cell receptor beta chains from one sample in a study of blood T cells in healthy people across ages. TCRdb redid the calling of the 5' RACE reads with MiXCR, one entry per CDR3 protein. Among roughly 1.5 million distinct CDR3 sequences, approximately 39% were seen once, and the ten largest hold less than 5%. Sequenced material: blood. Source of these receptors: a woman aged 18-29 years in good health. The CDR3 runs from the conserved cysteine through the conserved F or W.

v_gene	j_gene	CDR3aa
TRBV28	-	CASTPVTGGEQYF
TRBV7-9	TRBJ2-1	CASSFLSNEQFF
TRBV3-1	TRBJ2-7	CASSQGGQAYEQYF
TRBV20-1	-	CSARYPSSYNEQYF
TRBV6-5	TRBJ2-3	CASSIEGTQYF
TRBV6-5	TRBJ2-1	CASSSLASSYNEQFF
TRBV5-1	TRBJ2-3	CASTTPWGEDTQYF
TRBV4-1	TRBJ2-1	CASSVRPFSYNEQFF
TRBV6-5	TRBJ2-5	CASSYTIRQFQETQYF
TRBV29-1	-	CSVEVAGGGAYEQYF
TRBV30	TRBJ1-2	CAWSVHRGADYTF
TRBV5-6	TRBJ1-1	CASSFQGQPMNTEAFF
TRBV20-1	TRBJ2-5	CSAKPTGGWETQYF
TRBV5-1	TRBJ2-7	CASSLVQPYEQYF
TRBV20-1	TRBJ2-4	CSASTGAKNIQYF
TRBV29-1	TRBJ2-3	CSVEYQGATDTQYF
TRBV11-2	TRBJ1-2	CASSTQTGSTGYTF
TRBV7-9	TRBJ1-4	CASSSTREGSTNEKLFF
TRBV29-1	TRBJ2-3	CSVDWTRVMADTQYF
TRBV29-1	TRBJ2-1	CDVDRDSNEQFF
TRBV28	TRBJ2-1	CASGISGDRSLREQFF
TRBV20-1	TRBJ2-1	CSAFLAGAYNEQFF
TRBV5-1	TRBJ2-1	CASRPDPDNEQFF